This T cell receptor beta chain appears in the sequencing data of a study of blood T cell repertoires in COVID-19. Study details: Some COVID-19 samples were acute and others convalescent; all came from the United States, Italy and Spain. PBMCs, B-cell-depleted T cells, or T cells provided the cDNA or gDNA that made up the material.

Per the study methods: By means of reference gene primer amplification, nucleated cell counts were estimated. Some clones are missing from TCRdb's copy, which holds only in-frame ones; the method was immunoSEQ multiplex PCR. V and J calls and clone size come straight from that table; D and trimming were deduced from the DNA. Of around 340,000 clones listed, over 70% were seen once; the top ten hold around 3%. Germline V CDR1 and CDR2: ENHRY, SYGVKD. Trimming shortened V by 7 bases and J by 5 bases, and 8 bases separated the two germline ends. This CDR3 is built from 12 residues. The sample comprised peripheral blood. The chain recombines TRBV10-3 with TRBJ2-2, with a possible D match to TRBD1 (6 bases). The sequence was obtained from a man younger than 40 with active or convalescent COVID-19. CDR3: CAIITGTGELFF. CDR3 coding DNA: TGTGCCATCATTACAGGGACCGGGGAGCTGTTTTTT.